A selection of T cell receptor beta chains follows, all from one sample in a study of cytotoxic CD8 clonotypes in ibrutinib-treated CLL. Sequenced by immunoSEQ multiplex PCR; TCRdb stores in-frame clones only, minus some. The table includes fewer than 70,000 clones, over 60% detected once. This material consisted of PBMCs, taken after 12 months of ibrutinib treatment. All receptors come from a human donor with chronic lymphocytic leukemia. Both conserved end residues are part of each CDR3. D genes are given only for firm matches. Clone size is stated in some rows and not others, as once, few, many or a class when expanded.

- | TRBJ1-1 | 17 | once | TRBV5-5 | TGTGCCAGCAGCGCGGTCCGTTCGTTCGTCGGAGGGACTGAAGCTTTCTTT | CASSAVRSFVGGTEAFF
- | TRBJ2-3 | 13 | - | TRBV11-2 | TGTGCCAGCAGCTTCCAGAACACAGATACGCAGTATTTT | CASSFQNTDTQYF
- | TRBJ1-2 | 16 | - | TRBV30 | TGTGCCTGGAGTATGAAGGGTCACCTCGTCCTCTATGGCTACACCTTC | CAWSMKGHLVLYGYTF
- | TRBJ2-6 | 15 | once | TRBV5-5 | TGTGCCAGCAGCTTCGTCGGCTCTGGGGCCAACGTCCTGACTTTC | CASSFVGSGANVLTF
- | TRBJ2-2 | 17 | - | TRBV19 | TGTGCCAGTGCCCCTCCACGGGGGGCCCAGGGCACCGGGGAGCTGTTTTTT | CASAPPRGAQGTGELFF
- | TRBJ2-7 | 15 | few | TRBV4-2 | TGTGCCAGCAGCCAAGGGCTGGGGGGAGAGGGCGAGCAGTACTTC | CASSQGLGGEGEQYF
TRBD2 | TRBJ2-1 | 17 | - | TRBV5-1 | TGCGCCAGCAGCTCCCCTCGTGGGCGGGAGGCAAACAATGAGCAGTTCTTC | CASSSPRGREANNEQFF
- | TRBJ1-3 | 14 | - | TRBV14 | TGTGCCAGCAGCCAAGGTCAGCCTGGAAACACCATATATTTT | CASSQGQPGNTIYF
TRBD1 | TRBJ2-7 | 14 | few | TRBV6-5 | TGTGCCAGCAAGAAGGACAGGCCCACCTACGAGCAGTACTTC | CASKKDRPTYEQYF
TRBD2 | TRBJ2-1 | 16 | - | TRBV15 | TGTGCCACCAGCAGACCCCTGAGCGGGAGAGAAAGTGAGCAGTTCTTC | CATSRPLSGRESEQFF